The following is a T cell receptor (beta chain) sequence with its context. Its antigen is undetermined. Germline lookup yields CDR1 MDHEN and CDR2 SYDVKM. The CDR3 extends over 13 amino acids. Trimming took off 6 bases at V and 6 bases at J, with 14 bases between the two ends. This specimen comes from a study of CD8 T cells in ankylosing spondylitis. The study's findings and limits: A motif in TCR beta, a set of under ten highly homologous variants, appeared characteristic of ankylosing spondylitis blood.

The TCR beta libraries were generated through quantitative 5'-RACE incorporating molecular barcodes. MiXCR, applied by TCRdb to the 5' RACE reads, yields one record per CDR3 protein. The sample carries roughly 150,000 distinct CDR3 sequences, approximately 9.9% recorded once. V gene TRBV28 combines with J gene TRBJ1-1; the D gene is possibly TRBD1 (6 bases). This sequence originates from a female donor with ankylosing spondylitis or in good health (not recorded which). Sequencing used blood, either unsorted or a sorted T cell fraction (not recorded which). CDR3 amino acids: CASRDPGEAEAFF. In DNA, the CDR3 is TGTGCCAGCAGAGACCCAGGGGAAGCTGAAGCTTTCTTT.